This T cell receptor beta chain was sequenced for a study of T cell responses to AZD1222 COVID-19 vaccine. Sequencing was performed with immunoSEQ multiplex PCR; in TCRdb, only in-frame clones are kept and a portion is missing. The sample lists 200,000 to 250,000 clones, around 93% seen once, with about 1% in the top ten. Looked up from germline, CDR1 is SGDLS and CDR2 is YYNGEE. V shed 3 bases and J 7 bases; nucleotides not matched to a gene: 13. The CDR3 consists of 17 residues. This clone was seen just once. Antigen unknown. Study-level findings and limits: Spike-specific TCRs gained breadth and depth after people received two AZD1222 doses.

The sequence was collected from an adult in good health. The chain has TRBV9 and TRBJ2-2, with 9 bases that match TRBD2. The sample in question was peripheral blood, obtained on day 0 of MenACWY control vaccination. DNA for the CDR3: TGTGCCAGCAGCGCCCGAAGGGGCGGGGGGGCCAGCGGGGAGCTGTTTTTT. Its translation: CASSARRGGGASGELFF.